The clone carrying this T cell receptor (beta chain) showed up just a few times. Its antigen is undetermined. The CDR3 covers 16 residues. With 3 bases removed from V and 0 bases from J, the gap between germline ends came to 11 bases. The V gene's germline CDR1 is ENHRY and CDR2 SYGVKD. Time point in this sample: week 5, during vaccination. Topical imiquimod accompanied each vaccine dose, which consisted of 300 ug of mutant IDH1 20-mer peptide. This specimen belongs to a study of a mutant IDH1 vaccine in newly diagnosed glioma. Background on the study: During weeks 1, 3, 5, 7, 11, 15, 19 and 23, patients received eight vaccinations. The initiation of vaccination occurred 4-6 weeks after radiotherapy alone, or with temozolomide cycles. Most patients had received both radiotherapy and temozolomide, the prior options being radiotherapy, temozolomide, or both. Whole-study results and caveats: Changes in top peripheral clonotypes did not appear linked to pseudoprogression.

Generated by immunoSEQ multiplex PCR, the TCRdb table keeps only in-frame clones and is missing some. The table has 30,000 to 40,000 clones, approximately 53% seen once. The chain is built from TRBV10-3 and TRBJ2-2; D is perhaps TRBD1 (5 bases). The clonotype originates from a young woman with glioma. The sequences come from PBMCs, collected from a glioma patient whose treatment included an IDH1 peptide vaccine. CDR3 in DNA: TGTGCCATCAGTGATAGTAGGGGCACGAACACCGGGGAGCTGTTTTTT. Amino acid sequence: CAISDSRGTNTGELFF.